The 29 T cell receptor beta chains reported below all come from one sample, sequenced in a study of CD8+CD57+ T cells in acquired aplastic anemia listed by TCRdb under 2018. TCRdb lists the instrument as Illumina HiSeq 2000. Profiling of TCR beta VDJ combinations and CDR3 sequences used genomic DNA as the template. The public reads were quality trimmed at Q25 with fastp and then assembled into clones with MiXCR by TCRdb, keeping productive beta chains. Rows are unified per CDR3 protein, each entry keeping the most common DNA and genes. This sample lists 200,000 to 250,000 distinct CDR3 sequences; about 60% were detected once. In total, the top ten clones hold 58% of the sample. Patients chosen for sequencing had shown expansion of CD8+CD57+ cells by flow cytometry. Sequencing was done on a sample of sorted CD4+, CD8+, or CD8+CD57+ T cells (not recorded which) from PBMCs. These TCRs come from a human donor with aplastic anemia.

V is TRBV7-6 and J is TRBJ1-1, with 10 bases aligning to TRBD1. Trimming removed 7 bases from V and 3 bases from J; junction bases left unmatched: 8. The germline V gene has CDR1 SGHVS and CDR2 FNYEAQ. The CDR3 has 15 amino acids. This CDR3 reads CASTPSTGGHTEAFF. The DNA of the CDR3 is TGTGCCAGCACCCCGTCGACAGGGGGCCACACTGAAGCTTTCTTT.

V is TRBV2 and J is TRBJ2-6, with D hard to call. The V end was cut by 3 bases, the J end by 0 bases, with 12 bases between. CDR1 SNHLY and CDR2 FYNNEI come from the germline V gene. The CDR3 runs 17 residues. This CDR3 is CASSDYPPSSGANVLTF. The CDR3 DNA reads TGTGCCAGCAGTGACTATCCCCCTTCCTCTGGGGCCAACGTCCTGACTTTC.

The chain couples TRBV9 to TRBJ2-3, with D unresolved. Germline-derived CDR1 and CDR2 are SGDLS and YYNGEE. Trimming pared 3 bases from V and 6 bases from J, leaving 11 bases between. CDR3 length equals 13 residues. As DNA, the CDR3 is TGTGCCAGCAGCGCCGGTGCGGAGGATACGCAGTATTTT. This sequence encodes CASSAGAEDTQYF. Variable domain in full (rest from reference TRBV9 and TRBJ2-3): DSGVTQTPKHLITATGQRVTLRCSPRSGDLSVYWYQQSLDQGLQFLIQYYNGEERAKGNILERFSAQQFPDLHSELNLSSLELGDSALYFCASSAGAEDTQYFGPGTRLTVL.

The V call is TRBV7-9, the J call TRBJ1-5, with D tentatively TRBD1 (5 bases). The CDR3 spans 15 residues. CDR1 is SEHNR, CDR2 FQNEAQ, per germline (reference sequence). V was clipped by 4 bases and J by 0 bases, with 10 bases between them. The CDR3 loop reads CASSSQGSSNQPQHF. In nucleotides, the CDR3 is TGTGCCAGCAGCTCCCAGGGAAGTAGCAATCAGCCCCAGCATTTT.

This clonotype was recorded once. The chain has TRBV20-1 and TRBJ2-5, with D perhaps matching TRBD1 (5 bases). This CDR3 spans 15 amino acids. In germline, CDR1 is DFQATT, CDR2 SNEGSKA (reference sequence). The V end was cut by 6 bases, the J end by 0 bases, with 17 bases between. CDR3 in DNA: TGCAGTGCAGGGGATCCGACTGAGTACCAAGAGACCCAGTACTTC. Its translation is CSAGDPTEYQETQYF.

This clonotype was picked up one time. At one boundary the junction diverges from the germline segment, which might be a read error. The chain couples TRBV20-1 to TRBJ1-4; 7 nucleotides align to TRBD1. The CDR3 is 12 residues long. Germline-derived CDR1 and CDR2 are DFQATT and SNEGSKA (reference sequence). The CDR3 loop reads CSARLGGEKLVF. Here the CDR3 DNA reads TGCAGTGCTAGGTTAGGGGGCGAAAAACTGGTTTTT.

The chain combines TRBV20-1 with TRBJ2-1; D is tentatively TRBD1 or TRBD2 (7 bases each). The germline CDR1 and CDR2 sequences are DFQATT and SNEGSKA (reference sequence). The V gene lost 6 bases and the J gene lost 5 bases, with 14 bases spanning the gap. This CDR3 comprises 13 residues. As DNA, the CDR3 is TGCAGTGCCCAGGGGGGGGACCACAATGAGCAGTTCTTC. Its protein product is CSAQGGDHNEQFF.

The genes are TRBV10-3 and TRBJ1-4, with 7 bases aligning to TRBD1. This CDR3 contains 13 residues. V was pared by 9 bases and J by 4 bases, with 5 bases of the junction left unmatched. CDR1 is ENHRY, CDR2 SYGVKD, per germline. In DNA, the CDR3 is TGTGCCATTTCCGGGACAGATAATGAAAAACTGTTTTTT. It translates to CAISGTDNEKLFF.

The V call is TRBV20-1, the J call TRBJ2-3, with D possibly matching TRBD2 (6 bases). The CDR3 is made up of 15 amino acids. With 3 bases removed from V and 0 bases from J, the gap between germline ends came to 13 bases. CDR1 and CDR2 (germline): DFQATT, SNEGSKA (reference sequence). CDR3 region: CSARRAGTSTDTQYF. In nucleotides, the CDR3 is TGCAGTGCTAGGCGGGCGGGGACCAGCACAGATACGCAGTATTTT.

V usage is TRBV7-6 and J usage is TRBJ2-3; 7 positions match TRBD1. V was clipped by 6 bases and J by 1 base; unmatched bases: 7. Germline assignment: CDR1 SGHVS and CDR2 FNYEAQ. The CDR3 contains 15 residues. CDR3 protein: CASSTGVFGTDTQYF. The DNA for the CDR3 is TGTGCCAGCAGTACAGGGGTTTTTGGCACAGATACGCAGTATTTT.

The rearrangement uses TRBV15 and TRBJ1-2; D is perhaps TRBD1 (5 bases). V lost 0 bases and J 4 bases, leaving 9 bases between the germline ends. Germline V gene sequence: CDR1 LNHNV, CDR2 YYDKDF (reference sequence). The CDR3 has 14 amino acids. The CDR3 DNA sequence: TGTGCCACCAGCAGAGATGGGACGGCCTATGGCTACACCTTC. As protein: CATSRDGTAYGYTF.

This clonotype was observed a few times. J is TRBJ1-4 and V is TRBV7-9; 7 nucleotides line up with TRBD1. The CDR3 length is 15 residues. With 1 base clipped from V and 5 bases from J, the junction kept 4 bases outside the gene matches. The germline gives CDR1 SEHNR, CDR2 FQNEAQ (reference sequence). The CDR3 loop reads CASSLDETGNEKLFF. In DNA form, the CDR3 reads TGTGCCAGCAGCTTAGATGAGACAGGGAATGAAAAACTGTTTTTT.

CDR3 amino acids: CSAAGTGGVSETQYF. The CDR3 DNA reads as TGCAGTGCGGCCGGGACAGGGGGCGTATCGGAGACCCAGTACTTC. The chain is built from TRBV20-1 and TRBJ2-5; TRBD1 aligns across 12 bases. CDR3 length equals 15 residues. Germline CDR1 and CDR2: DFQATT and SNEGSKA (reference sequence). With 6 bases clipped from V and 5 bases from J, the junction kept 10 bases outside the gene matches.

The rearrangement links TRBV2 to TRBJ1-2; TRBD1 matches 7 bases. V lost 6 bases to trimming and J lost 7 bases; unmatched junction nucleotides: 17. This CDR3 spans 16 amino acids. Germline lookup yields CDR1 SNHLY and CDR2 FYNNEI. CDR3 sequence: CASRLRSTGTGGGYTF. DNA of the CDR3: TGTGCCAGCAGGCTCCGTTCGACAGGGACGGGGGGTGGCTACACCTTC. Variable domain in full (rest from reference TRBV2 and TRBJ1-2): EPEVTQTPSHQVTQMGQEVILRCVPISNHLYFYWYRQILGQKVEFLVSFYNNEISEKSEIFDDQFSVERPDGSNFTLKIRSTKLEDSAMYFCASRLRSTGTGGGYTFGSGTRLTVV.

The chain is built from TRBV9 and TRBJ1-3; D not resolved. The germline V gene has CDR1 SGDLS and CDR2 YYNGEE. The CDR3 covers 10 residues. Trimming took 5 bases from V and 7 from J, leaving 4 bases between them. CDR3 coding DNA: TGTGCCAGCAGGGATAACACCATATATTTT. This codes for CASRDNTIYF.

The V gene is TRBV19, the J gene TRBJ1-6; D may be TRBD1 (6 bases). V was shortened by 4 bases and J by 9 bases, with 10 bases between the two germline ends. The CDR3 has 13 residues. In germline, CDR1 is LNHDA, CDR2 SQIVND (reference sequence). CDR3 in amino acids: CASSRQEVSPLHF. The CDR3, as DNA: TGTGCCAGTAGTAGACAGGAGGTTTCACCCCTCCACTTT.

This clonotype was observed a single time. A much larger clone lies one base from this, so it may be a read error. J is TRBJ2-1 and V is TRBV9, with TRBD2 matching 12 bases. The V gene's germline CDR1 is SGDLS and CDR2 YYNGEE. Losses at the gene ends were 4 bases for V and 5 bases for J; bases not matched to a gene: 13. This CDR3 spans 18 amino acids. Here the CDR3 reads CASSQKGLAGGANNEQFF. Written as DNA, the CDR3 is TGTGCCAGCAGCCAGAAGGGTCTAGCGGGGGGGGCCAACAATGAGCAGTTCTTC.

V gene TRBV25-1 combines with J gene TRBJ1-1; D is possibly TRBD1 (6 bases). V gave up 6 bases and J gave up 6 bases, with 20 bases separating them. CDR3 length: 15 amino acids. Germline loops: CDR1 MGHDK, CDR2 SYGVNS. The CDR3 sequence is CASRGRGWGIAEAFF. The CDR3 DNA follows: TGTGCCAGCAGGGGCAGGGGTTGGGGGATCGCTGAAGCTTTCTTT.

J is TRBJ2-1 and V is TRBV7-6; TRBD1 matches at 8 bases. V gave up 4 bases and J gave up 2 bases; unmatched junction bases: 7. Germline lookup yields CDR1 SGHVS and CDR2 FNYEAQ. This CDR3 contains 16 residues. CDR3 loop: CASSSRQGRTYNEQFF. DNA of the CDR3: TGTGCCAGCAGCTCCCGACAGGGGAGGACCTACAATGAGCAGTTCTTC.

This chain uses TRBV9 with TRBJ2-3; 12 bases map to TRBD2. The CDR3 contains 16 residues. With 5 bases clipped from V and 3 bases from J, the junction kept 7 bases outside the gene matches. Per germline, CDR1 SGDLS and CDR2 YYNGEE. The CDR3 DNA reads as TGTGCCAGCAGGGAGACTAGCGGGGGCTATACAGATACGCAGTATTTT. It encodes CASRETSGGYTDTQYF.

This chain uses TRBV7-3 with TRBJ2-1, with 7 bases matching TRBD2. CDR1 and CDR2 (germline): SGHTA, FQGTGA. Trimming cost V 5 bases and J 4 bases; bases outside gene matches: 8. The CDR3 has 15 residues. For the CDR3, the DNA is TGTGCCAGCAGCCAAAGACTAGCTGCTTACAATGAGCAGTTCTTC. The encoded protein is CASSQRLAAYNEQFF.

The chain carries TRBV20-1 and TRBJ2-7, with TRBD2 matching over 8 bases. The CDR3 is 13 amino acids. Germline V gene sequence: CDR1 DFQATT, CDR2 SNEGSKA (reference sequence). DNA of the CDR3: TGCAGCGTCGCACTAGCGGTTGACTACGAGCAGTACTTC. Protein: CSVALAVDYEQYF.

This clonotype was seen a handful of times. The rearrangement joins TRBV6-4 to TRBJ1-6; no firm D call. Deletions cut 6 bases from V and 6 bases from J, with 12 bases between. Germline lookup yields CDR1 MRHNA and CDR2 SNTAGT. This CDR3 is built from 14 residues. DNA for the CDR3: TGTGCCAGCAGACTGGGGAGTTCTAATTCACCCCTCCACTTT. Its protein is CASRLGSSNSPLHF.

This chain uses TRBV24-1 with TRBJ2-1, with D perhaps TRBD2 (6 bases). The CDR3 loop spans 14 amino acids. Germline loops: CDR1 KGHDR, CDR2 SFDVKD. Trimming shortened V by 6 bases and J by 8 bases, and 16 bases separated the two germline ends. In DNA form, the CDR3 reads TGTGCCACCAGTAGGCAAGGGAGGATCCATGAGCAGTTCTTC. It yields the protein CATSRQGRIHEQFF.

The chain joins TRBV29-1 to TRBJ1-5; TRBD1 is a possible D gene (6 bases). The length of the CDR3 is 14 residues. The germline CDR1 and CDR2 sequences are SQVTM and ANQGSEA. Deletions cut 4 bases from V and 2 bases from J, with 12 bases between. The CDR3 nucleotides read TGCAGCGTTGGGGGGCCCGGGGGCAATCAGCCCCAGCATTTT. It translates to CSVGGPGGNQPQHF.

The V and J genes are TRBV7-9 and TRBJ2-1; D unresolved. The CDR3 runs to 13 residues. The V gene's germline CDR1 is SEHNR and CDR2 FQNEAQ (reference sequence). V was clipped by 3 bases and J by 12 bases, with 15 bases between them. The chain's CDR3 is CASSFWSDPWQFF. For the CDR3, the DNA is TGTGCCAGCAGCTTTTGGTCGGACCCGTGGCAGTTCTTC.

In the case of this clonotype: At one boundary the junction diverges from the germline segment, which might be a read error. The chain couples TRBV7-9 to TRBJ2-7; 11 bases are a match to TRBD2. This CDR3 region has 15 residues. The germline gives CDR1 SEHNR, CDR2 FQNEAQ (reference sequence). CDR3 in DNA: TGCGCCAGCAGCCACGGGACTAGCGGTTCCTACGAGCAGTACTTC. Amino acid sequence: CASSHGTSGSYEQYF.

About this clonotype: The conserved phenylalanine or tryptophan normally closing the CDR3 is absent here, so this likely arose from a read error. The chain couples TRBV15 to TRBJ2-7, with 10 bases lining up with TRBD1. The CDR3 is 14 residues long. Looked up from germline, CDR1 is LNHNV and CDR2 is YYDKDF (reference sequence). The trim removed 5 bases at V and 4 bases at J, leaving 5 bases unmatched. The CDR3: CATSGDRGGYEQYY. The CDR3 nucleotides are TGTGCCACCAGCGGGGACAGGGGCGGGTACGAGCAGTACTAC.

This clonotype occurred once. The V gene is TRBV6-4, the J gene TRBJ2-2; D is possibly TRBD2 (5 bases). V gave up 3 bases and J gave up 6 bases, with 11 bases separating them. Germline assignment: CDR1 MRHNA and CDR2 SNTAGT. The CDR3 has 14 residues. The CDR3 DNA is TGTGCCAGCAGTGAGAGTGAGGAGGCCGGGGAGCTGTTTTTT. Encoded protein: CASSESEEAGELFF.